This entry lists 10 T cell receptor beta chains sequenced from one sample in a study of cytomegalovirus exposure and HLA in healthy donors. Primers: 60 Vbeta forward and 13 Jbeta reverse. Clones were read by immunoSEQ multiplex PCR, and TCRdb kept only the in-frame ones, dropping some. Of about 140,000 clones listed, around 82% are singletons. The sequencing sample was made of PBMCs. These TCRs come from a man in his late teens or twenties in good health and CMV-seropositive.

The V gene is TRBV2, the J gene TRBJ2-7, with 8 bases lining up with TRBD1. V dropped 6 bases and J dropped 3; count of bases not matched to a gene: 10. Germline lookup yields CDR1 SNHLY and CDR2 FYNNEI. The CDR3 runs 15 residues. The CDR3, as DNA: TGTGCCAGCAGAGAGGGGACAGGAGATTTCTACGAGCAGTACTTC. Amino acid sequence: CASREGTGDFYEQYF. Using reference TRBV2 and TRBJ2-7 for the parts outside the CDR3, the full variable domain is EPEVTQTPSHQVTQMGQEVILRCVPISNHLYFYWYRQILGQKVEFLVSFYNNEISEKSEIFDDQFSVERPDGSNFTLKIRSTKLEDSAMYFCASREGTGDFYEQYFGPGTRLTVT.

This rearrangement joins TRBV29-1 to TRBJ2-6; D unresolved. CDR1 is SQVTM, CDR2 ANQGSEA, per germline. The V and J ends lost 6 bases and 1 base respectively, with 13 bases between them. The CDR3 is 15 residues long. The CDR3 sequence: CSVLPSVSGANVLTF. The CDR3 DNA reads TGCAGCGTCCTACCATCGGTATCTGGGGCCAACGTCCTGACTTTC.

The chain links TRBV4-2 to TRBJ2-3; 10 nucleotides line up with TRBD2. CDR1 is LGHNA and CDR2 is YNFKEQ in the germline V gene. V lost 1 base and J lost 2; bases outside the gene matches: 3. The CDR3 loop spans 16 amino acids. Here the CDR3 DNA reads TGTGCCAGCAGCCAAGTGCTAGCGGGAGTCACAGATACGCAGTATTTT. This gives the protein CASSQVLAGVTDTQYF.

The DNA of the CDR3 is TGCAGCGTTGAAGACTGGACAGGGGAAGAGACCCAGTACTTC. Translation gives CSVEDWTGEETQYF. The chain carries TRBV29-1 and TRBJ2-5, with 9 bases fitting TRBD1. Unmatched junction bases numbered 2, after V lost 0 bases and J lost 3 bases. CDR1 SQVTM and CDR2 ANQGSEA come from the germline V gene. The CDR3 totals 14 residues.

This chain uses TRBV5-6 with TRBJ2-7; 9 bases align to TRBD2. This CDR3 region has 14 residues. Germline lookup yields CDR1 SGHDT and CDR2 YYEEEE. With 8 bases clipped from V and 0 bases from J, the junction kept 6 bases outside the gene matches. Here the CDR3 reads CASGRLADSYEQYF. The DNA for the CDR3 is TGTGCCAGTGGGAGACTAGCGGACTCCTACGAGCAGTACTTC.

This clone appeared a single time. J is TRBJ1-5 and V is TRBV12-1; TRBD1 reflects the table's D call only, with no check against the DNA. TRBV12-1 is shown as a pseudogene. This CDR3 has 17 amino acids. The CDR3 coding sequence is TGTGCCAGCAGCACCCGGACAGGGGAAGTCTCCAATCAGCCCCAGCATTTT. It yields the protein CASSTRTGEVSNQPQHF.

The chain couples TRBV29-1 to TRBJ2-1; D perhaps matches TRBD1 (6 bases). The CDR3 is 12 amino acids. Germline CDR1 and CDR2: SQVTM and ANQGSEA. Trimming left V 6 bases short and J 9 bases short, with 15 bases between. The CDR3 region is CSVGAGGSEQFF. CDR3 coding DNA: TGCAGCGTCGGGGCTGGGGGCAGTGAGCAGTTCTTC.

The chain carries TRBV9 and TRBJ1-3; possibly TRBD1 for D (6 bases). CDR1 SGDLS and CDR2 YYNGEE come from the germline V gene. There are 19 residues in the CDR3. Trimming took off 0 bases at V and 3 bases at J, with 22 bases between the two ends. In DNA form, the CDR3 reads TGTGCCAGCAGCGTAGCAAGTTATTTGGGGGCCCGACGTGGAAACACCATATATTTT. Translation gives CASSVASYLGARRGNTIYF.

Note on this clone: At one of its ends the junction is not consistent with the germline gene, which may arise from a read error. This chain uses TRBV4-1 with TRBJ2-7; 8 positions match TRBD1. CDR3 size: 17 residues. The germline CDR1 and CDR2 sequences are MGHRA and YSYEKL. The CDR3 nucleotides read TGCGCCAGCAGTCAAGTGGGTCCTGTGACAGGGGCCTACGAGCAGTACTTC. Residues: CASSQVGPVTGAYEQYF.

This chain links TRBV7-9 with TRBJ2-1; D possibly corresponds to TRBD2 (6 bases). Germline V gene sequence: CDR1 SEHNR, CDR2 FQNEAQ (reference sequence). The CDR3 has 17 residues. The germline V and J ends were trimmed by 1 base and 3 bases, with 16 bases remaining between them. The CDR3 nucleotides are TGTGCCAGCAGCTTAGTGGGTAGCGGAGTATTCTACAATGAGCAGTTCTTC. Amino acids: CASSLVGSGVFYNEQFF.